This passage covers 14 T cell receptor beta chains from one sample sequenced in a study of CD8+ T cells in alopecia areata. Treatment of the sample: oral pan-JAK inhibitor, 5-10 mg twice daily. Reverse transcribed after extraction, RNA yielded cDNA as the sequencing template. The assay was immunoSEQ multiplex PCR, and TCRdb's table has in-frame clones only and misses some. The table includes 250,000 to 300,000 clones, 55% to 75% detected once. Sequencing used CD4+ T cells sorted from blood, obtained at week 24, from a patient treated with tofacitinib. The receptors derive from a human donor with alopecia areata.

The J gene is TRBJ2-7, the V gene TRBV5-5, with D possibly TRBD2 on 6 matching bases. The germline V gene encodes CDR1 SGHKS and CDR2 YYEKEE (reference sequence). The length of the CDR3 is 13 residues. V was trimmed by 5 bases and J by 2 bases, leaving 11 bases between them. The CDR3, as DNA: TGTGCCAGCAGACAAACGGGAGCCTACGAGCAGTACTTC. Its protein product is CASRQTGAYEQYF. Filled out from reference TRBV5-5 and TRBJ2-7, the complete variable domain reads DAGVTQSPTHLIKTRGQQVTLRCSPISGHKSVSWYQQVLGQGPQFIFQYYEKEERGRGNFPDRFSARQFPNYSSELNVNALLLGDSALYLCASRQTGAYEQYFGPGTRLTVT.

There are a few counts of this clone. The CDR3 is CASSFSFNEQFF. The CDR3 region has the DNA TGTGCCAGCAGTTTTAGCTTCAATGAGCAGTTCTTC. This chain connects TRBV28 to TRBJ2-1; D remains ambiguous. Germline V gene data show CDR1 as MDHEN and CDR2 as SYDVKM. This CDR3 spans 12 amino acids. Trimming stripped 3 bases from V and 6 bases from J, with 6 bases between.

This clone was recorded a few times. The chain uses TRBV29-1 and TRBJ1-4, with 7 bases that match TRBD1. With V trimmed by 4 bases and J by 8 bases, 4 bases remained unmatched. CDR1 and CDR2 (germline): SQVTM, ANQGSEA. The CDR3 has 12 residues. The CDR3 region is CSVGQGSEKLFF. CDR3 in DNA: TGCAGCGTTGGACAGGGAAGCGAAAAACTGTTTTTT. The full variable domain, in which reference TRBV29-1 and TRBJ1-4 provide the parts outside the CDR3, is SAVISQKPSRDICQRGTSLTIQCQVDSQVTMMFWYRQQPGQSLTLIATANQGSEATYESGFVIDKFPISRPNLTFSTLTVSNMSPEDSSIYLCSVGQGSEKLFFGSGTQLSVL.

The chain uses TRBV30 and TRBJ1-3; 8 nucleotides match TRBD1. The germline CDR1 and CDR2 sequences are GTSNPN and SVGIG (reference sequence). V gave up 5 bases and J gave up 0 bases; unmatched junction bases: 3. This CDR3 has 14 residues. Written as DNA, the CDR3 is TGTGCCTGGGCGGACAGGGCCTCTGGAAACACCATATATTTT. Protein sequence: CAWADRASGNTIYF.

The chain is built from TRBV5-6 and TRBJ1-2; D unclear. The CDR3 covers 12 residues. Germline V gives CDR1 SGHDT, CDR2 YYEEEE. Trimming shortened V by 1 base and J by 5 bases, and 6 bases separated the two germline ends. The CDR3 nucleotides are TGTGCCAGCAGCTTGTCGGAGTATGGCTACACCTTC. Its translation is CASSLSEYGYTF.

This CDR3 is CSVDDSRDTQYF. CDR3 bases: TGCAGCGTAGACGACTCGAGAGATACGCAGTATTTT. The chain carries TRBV29-1 and TRBJ2-3; D is undetermined. The CDR3 is made up of 12 amino acids. Looked up from germline, CDR1 is SQVTM and CDR2 is ANQGSEA. Trimming cost V 6 bases and J 5 bases, with 12 bases left between them.

The chain joins TRBV9 to TRBJ1-2, with 7 bases matching TRBD1. The germline CDR1 and CDR2 sequences are SGDLS and YYNGEE. V gave up 0 bases and J gave up 0 bases; unmatched junction bases: 2. The CDR3 runs to 15 residues. In DNA form, the CDR3 reads TGTGCCAGCAGCGTAGGGGACAGAGCTAACTATGGCTACACCTTC. Translation: CASSVGDRANYGYTF.

This chain connects TRBV29-1 to TRBJ1-2; D unresolved. Germline lookup yields CDR1 SQVTM and CDR2 ANQGSEA. The CDR3 has 11 residues. Trimming took 3 bases from V and 8 from J, leaving 10 bases between them. The CDR3 sequence: CSVERVGGYTF. The CDR3 coding sequence is TGCAGCGTTGAGCGGGTTGGGGGCTACACCTTC.

The chain joins TRBV6-5 to TRBJ1-2; TRBD1 matches at 7 bases. This CDR3 comprises 14 residues. V was pared by 0 bases and J by 6 bases, with 4 bases of the junction left unmatched. Germline V gene data show CDR1 as MNHEY and CDR2 as SVGAGI. The CDR3 coding sequence is TGTGCCAGCAGTTACTCGCAGGGGGTAGATGGCTACACCTTC. Its translation is CASSYSQGVDGYTF.

This clone has just a few counts. The chain recombines TRBV19 with TRBJ1-2; the match to TRBD1 covers 8 bases. CDR1 LNHDA and CDR2 SQIVND come from the germline V gene (reference sequence). The V gene end was trimmed by 9 bases and the J gene end by 3 bases; junction bases not matched to a gene: 3. The CDR3 is 12 residues long. CDR3 sequence reads: CASVQGDYGYTF. CDR3 coding DNA: TGTGCCAGCGTACAGGGGGACTATGGCTACACCTTC.

The V call is TRBV5-1, the J call TRBJ2-5; 7 bases align to TRBD2. The J segment lost 1 base and the V segment lost 4 bases, leaving 4 bases of the junction unmatched. CDR1 is SGHRS and CDR2 is YFSETQ in the germline V gene. The CDR3 sequence is 14 residues long. The CDR3, as DNA: TGCGCCAGCAGCCCACTAGCGTTCCAAGAGACCCAGTACTTC. This encodes CASSPLAFQETQYF.

This clone was observed once. This chain uses TRBV28 with TRBJ1-1; no reliable D call. CDR3 size: 11 residues. Germline V gives CDR1 MDHEN, CDR2 SYDVKM. The V end lost 5 bases, the J end lost 4 bases, and 5 bases lay between the germline ends. The chain's CDR3 is CASSAPTEAFF. The CDR3 DNA is TGTGCCAGCAGTGCCCCCACTGAAGCTTTCTTT.

V is TRBV7-2 and J is TRBJ2-1; 7 bases match TRBD1. Looked up from germline, CDR1 is SGHTA and CDR2 is FQGNSA. CDR3 length: 15 amino acids. V lost 3 bases to trimming and J lost 4 bases; unmatched junction nucleotides: 6. DNA for the CDR3: TGTGCCAGCAGCTTTGCCGGGACAGAGTACAATGAGCAGTTCTTC. Protein product: CASSFAGTEYNEQFF. Complete variable domain (other parts from reference TRBV7-2 and TRBJ2-1): GAGVSQSPSNKVTEKGKDVELRCDPISGHTALYWYRQSLGQGLEFLIYFQGNSAPDKSGLPSDRFSAERTGGSVSTLTIQRTQQEDSAVYLCASSFAGTEYNEQFFGPGTRLTVL.

CDR3 DNA sequence: TGTGCCAGCAGAAGAGGGGCAGGGCGCACAGATACGCAGTATTTT. Amino acids: CASRRGAGRTDTQYF. The chain couples TRBV5-4 to TRBJ2-3; D may correspond to TRBD1 or TRBD2 (5 bases each). The V and J ends lost 5 bases and 1 base respectively, with 14 bases between them. The CDR3 length is 15 residues. Germline-derived CDR1 and CDR2 are SGHNT and YYREEE (reference sequence).